These T cell receptor beta chains were read from a single sample in a study of T cells in localized non-small cell lung cancer. The protocol was immunoSEQ multiplex PCR, while the TCRdb copy is restricted to in-frame clones and leaves out a portion. The repertoire holds 75,000 to 90,000 clones, with approximately 84% as singletons. The material sequenced was peripheral blood, taken before any cancer treatment. Receptors were obtained from a man between 40 and 70 years old with stage I lung adenocarcinoma. Both conserved end residues are part of each CDR3. A D gene is named only where the DNA matches it firmly. Not all rows give a size; the values are once, few, many and, for expanded clones, a class.

J gene: TRBJ2-3
clone size: .
D gene: TRBD2
V gene: TRBV7-8
CDR3 length: 16
CDR3 DNA: TGTGCCAGCAGCTTAGTGGGCGGGAGGGAAACAGATACGCAGTATTTT
CDR3 protein: CASSLVGGRETDTQYF

J gene: TRBJ2-4
clone size: .
D gene: .
V gene: TRBV7-2
CDR3 length: 14
CDR3 DNA: TGTGCCAGCAGTCGCAACCCAGGGGGGGACATTCAGTACTTC
CDR3 protein: CASSRNPGGDIQYF

J gene: TRBJ2-1
clone size: .
D gene: TRBD1
V gene: TRBV15
CDR3 length: 16
CDR3 DNA: TGTGCCACCAGCTCCCACGCAGGGACAGGGGCCAATGAGCAGTTCTTC
CDR3 protein: CATSSHAGTGANEQFF

J gene: TRBJ2-3
clone size: .
D gene: TRBD2
V gene: TRBV6-4
CDR3 length: 15
CDR3 DNA: TGTGCCAGCAGTGACTCTAGCGGGGGGGCAGATACGCAGTATTTT
CDR3 protein: CASSDSSGGADTQYF

J gene: TRBJ2-7
clone size: .
D gene: TRBD2
V gene: TRBV6-5
CDR3 length: 14
CDR3 DNA: TGTGCCAGCAGGATGGCGGGAGCAAATTACGAGCAGTACTTC
CDR3 protein: CASRMAGANYEQYF

J gene: TRBJ2-3
clone size: .
D gene: TRBD2
V gene: TRBV7-9
CDR3 length: 15
CDR3 DNA: TGTGCCAGCAGCCCGGGGACTAGCGGGGGGGATACGCAGTATTTT
CDR3 protein: CASSPGTSGGDTQYF

J gene: TRBJ1-1
clone size: .
D gene: .
V gene: TRBV6-6
CDR3 length: 12
CDR3 DNA: TGTGCCGGAGGGACACCGAACACTGAAGCTTTCTTT
CDR3 protein: CAGGTPNTEAFF

J gene: TRBJ2-7
clone size: .
D gene: .
V gene: TRBV9
CDR3 length: 14
CDR3 DNA: TGTGCCAGCAGCTCCGGGACAAGTACCTACGAGCAGTACTTC
CDR3 protein: CASSSGTSTYEQYF

J gene: TRBJ2-2
clone size: .
D gene: .
V gene: TRBV20-1
CDR3 length: 11
CDR3 DNA: TGCAGTGCTAGTGGGCCCGGGGAGCTGTTTTTT
CDR3 protein: CSASGPGELFF

J gene: TRBJ1-2
clone size: .
D gene: .
V gene: TRBV14
CDR3 length: 12
CDR3 DNA: TGTGCCAGCAGCTTGGATTACTATGGCTACACCTTC
CDR3 protein: CASSLDYYGYTF

J gene: TRBJ2-7
clone size: .
D gene: TRBD1
V gene: TRBV6-1
CDR3 length: 15
CDR3 DNA: TGTGCCAGCAGCGCGCAACCCGGGCAGGGGGCGACGGAGTACTTC
CDR3 protein: CASSAQPGQGATEYF

J gene: TRBJ1-1
clone size: .
D gene: TRBD1
V gene: TRBV18
CDR3 length: 16
CDR3 DNA: TGTGCCAGCGGACAAGACAGGGGGCCGAGGAACACTGAAGCTTTCTTT
CDR3 protein: CASGQDRGPRNTEAFF

J gene: TRBJ2-1
clone size: once
D gene: TRBD2
V gene: TRBV30
CDR3 length: 14
CDR3 DNA: TGTGCCTGGGCGAGCGGGGGGGGTTACAATGAGCAGTTCTTC
CDR3 protein: CAWASGGGYNEQFF

J gene: TRBJ1-2
clone size: .
D gene: .
V gene: TRBV28
CDR3 length: 15
CDR3 DNA: TGTGCCAGCAGTTTACCCGGGGGGGGTTCCTATGGCTACACCTTC
CDR3 protein: CASSLPGGGSYGYTF

J gene: TRBJ2-2
clone size: .
D gene: TRBD1
V gene: TRBV5-6
CDR3 length: 14
CDR3 DNA: TGTGCCAGCAGCTGGGACAGGGCGGTCGGGGAGCTGTTTTTT
CDR3 protein: CASSWDRAVGELFF

J gene: TRBJ2-1
clone size: few
D gene: TRBD2
V gene: TRBV5-1
CDR3 length: 16
CDR3 DNA: TGCGCCAGCAGCCCCCGAGCGGGAGGGCCATCGGAGGAGCAGTTCTTC
CDR3 protein: CASSPRAGGPSEEQFF

J gene: TRBJ2-1
clone size: .
D gene: TRBD1
V gene: TRBV5-4
CDR3 length: 14
CDR3 DNA: TGTGCCAGCAGCTCCGGACAGGGCTACAATGAGCAGTTCTTC
CDR3 protein: CASSSGQGYNEQFF

J gene: TRBJ1-2
clone size: few
D gene: TRBD1
V gene: TRBV27
CDR3 length: 16
CDR3 DNA: TGTGCCAGCAGTCCAGGACAGGGACCGGGTTATTATGGCTACACCTTC
CDR3 protein: CASSPGQGPGYYGYTF

J gene: TRBJ2-1
clone size: .
D gene: .
V gene: TRBV25-1
CDR3 length: 14
CDR3 DNA: TGTGCCAGCAGTGAACCTGGAGACGGTAATGAGCAGTTCTTC
CDR3 protein: CASSEPGDGNEQFF

J gene: TRBJ2-2
clone size: .
D gene: TRBD1
V gene: TRBV4-1
CDR3 length: 16
CDR3 DNA: TGCGCCAGCAGCTACGGACAGGGGATGGACACCGGGGAGCTGTTTTTT
CDR3 protein: CASSYGQGMDTGELFF

J gene: TRBJ1-5
clone size: .
D gene: .
V gene: TRBV6-1
CDR3 length: 13
CDR3 DNA: TGTGCCAGCAAAATGGAGGGGAATCAGCCCCAGCATTTT
CDR3 protein: CASKMEGNQPQHF

J gene: TRBJ2-7
clone size: .
D gene: .
V gene: TRBV7-9
CDR3 length: 13
CDR3 DNA: TGTGCCAGCAGCTTTCGCGGTGAAGACGAGCAGTACTTC
CDR3 protein: CASSFRGEDEQYF

J gene: TRBJ2-2
clone size: .
D gene: TRBD2
V gene: TRBV7-2
CDR3 length: 18
CDR3 DNA: TGTGCCAGCAGCCCCTGGGGAAGCGGGAGGGCCCGGACCGGGGAGCTGTTTTTT
CDR3 protein: CASSPWGSGRARTGELFF

J gene: TRBJ1-5
clone size: .
D gene: .
V gene: TRBV28
CDR3 length: 14
CDR3 DNA: TGTGCCAGCAACCGGCTGGGACCTTGGTCGGCCCAGCATTTT
CDR3 protein: CASNRLGPWSAQHF

J gene: TRBJ2-1
clone size: .
D gene: .
V gene: TRBV19
CDR3 length: 12
CDR3 DNA: TGTGCCAGTAGTATTTGGGGGAATGAGCAGTTCTTC
CDR3 protein: CASSIWGNEQFF

J gene: TRBJ2-1
clone size: .
D gene: TRBD2
V gene: TRBV27
CDR3 length: 14
CDR3 DNA: TGTGCCAGCAGTCTAGCGGGAGGAAACAATGAGCAGTTCTTC
CDR3 protein: CASSLAGGNNEQFF

J gene: TRBJ2-7
clone size: few
D gene: TRBD1
V gene: TRBV5-1
CDR3 length: 15
CDR3 DNA: TGCGCCAGCAGCCTCCTACAGGGGGCTGTTTACGAGCAGTACTTC
CDR3 protein: CASSLLQGAVYEQYF

J gene: TRBJ2-7
clone size: .
D gene: .
V gene: TRBV7-9
CDR3 length: 13
CDR3 DNA: TGTGCCAGCAGCTTATTTAACTCCTACGAGCAGTACTTC
CDR3 protein: CASSLFNSYEQYF

J gene: TRBJ1-1
clone size: once
D gene: .
V gene: TRBV28
CDR3 length: 16
CDR3 DNA: TGTGCCAGCAGTTTATATTATCTAACATCGAACACTGAAGCTTTCTTT
CDR3 protein: CASSLYYLTSNTEAFF

J gene: TRBJ2-5
clone size: .
D gene: TRBD2
V gene: TRBV4-1
CDR3 length: 16
CDR3 DNA: TGCGCCAGCAGCCCGGGACTAGCGGGTATACAAGAGACCCAGTACTTC
CDR3 protein: CASSPGLAGIQETQYF

J gene: TRBJ2-3
clone size: .
D gene: .
V gene: TRBV2
CDR3 length: 12
CDR3 DNA: TGTGCCAGCAGTGTGTCGACAGATACGCAGTATTTT
CDR3 protein: CASSVSTDTQYF

J gene: TRBJ2-1
clone size: .
D gene: TRBD1
V gene: TRBV6-5
CDR3 length: 15
CDR3 DNA: TGTGCCAGCAGTCCGGGACAGGCCTTCTACAATGAGCAGTTCTTC
CDR3 protein: CASSPGQAFYNEQFF

J gene: TRBJ1-5
clone size: .
D gene: .
V gene: TRBV2
CDR3 length: 12
CDR3 DNA: TGTGCCAGCAGTAGGTTGGGACAGCCCCAGCATTTT
CDR3 protein: CASSRLGQPQHF

J gene: TRBJ2-5
clone size: .
D gene: TRBD2
V gene: TRBV6-1
CDR3 length: 14
CDR3 DNA: TGTGCCAGCAGTGTTGGGACGGGGGGAGAGACCCAGTACTTC
CDR3 protein: CASSVGTGGETQYF

J gene: TRBJ2-1
clone size: .
D gene: TRBD1
V gene: TRBV18
CDR3 length: 16
CDR3 DNA: TGTGCCAGCTCACCACGTGGGACAGGGGCCCTCAATGAGCAGTTCTTC
CDR3 protein: CASSPRGTGALNEQFF

J gene: TRBJ1-1
clone size: many
D gene: TRBD1
V gene: TRBV28
CDR3 length: 16
CDR3 DNA: TGTGCCAGCAGTTCGCCGGGACAGGCTTTAGCGACTGAAGCTTTCTTT
CDR3 protein: CASSSPGQALATEAFF

J gene: TRBJ2-3
clone size: .
D gene: TRBD1
V gene: TRBV4-1
CDR3 length: 14
CDR3 DNA: TGCGCCAGCAGCCAAGAGGACAGGGGGCTATCGCAGTATTTT
CDR3 protein: CASSQEDRGLSQYF

J gene: TRBJ1-1
clone size: .
D gene: TRBD1
V gene: TRBV30
CDR3 length: 13
CDR3 DNA: TGTGCCTGGGGACAGGGAATGAACACTGAAGCTTTCTTT
CDR3 protein: CAWGQGMNTEAFF

J gene: TRBJ1-3
clone size: .
D gene: .
V gene: TRBV6-6
CDR3 length: 16
CDR3 DNA: TGTGCCAGCAGTTACTCATGGGGGCCGGGTGGAAACACCATATATTTT
CDR3 protein: CASSYSWGPGGNTIYF

J gene: TRBJ1-6
clone size: .
D gene: .
V gene: TRBV18
CDR3 length: 17
CDR3 DNA: TGTGCCAGCTCACCTTCCGACCCTTTAGCTGGGTATTCACCCCTCCACTTT
CDR3 protein: CASSPSDPLAGYSPLHF

J gene: TRBJ1-1
clone size: once
D gene: .
V gene: TRBV7-9
CDR3 length: 16
CDR3 DNA: TGTGCCAGCAGCCCATTCGCCGGGACGGTGAACACTGAAGCTTTCTTT
CDR3 protein: CASSPFAGTVNTEAFF

J gene: TRBJ1-6
clone size: .
D gene: .
V gene: TRBV19
CDR3 length: 13
CDR3 DNA: TGTGCCAGTAGTATGGGCCGAAGTTCACCCCTCCACTTT
CDR3 protein: CASSMGRSSPLHF

J gene: TRBJ2-1
clone size: once
D gene: .
V gene: TRBV28
CDR3 length: 16
CDR3 DNA: TGTGCCAGCAGTTTGGCCGGGCAGGGCTCCTACAATGAGCAGTTCTTC
CDR3 protein: CASSLAGQGSYNEQFF

J gene: TRBJ1-5
clone size: .
D gene: .
V gene: TRBV28
CDR3 length: 15
CDR3 DNA: TGTGCCAGCAGACCCACACAGGGATGGTATCAGCCCCAGCATTTT
CDR3 protein: CASRPTQGWYQPQHF

J gene: TRBJ1-3
clone size: .
D gene: .
V gene: TRBV19
CDR3 length: 15
CDR3 DNA: TGTGCCAGTAGTGACCGGCGGGGGTCTGGAAACACCATATATTTT
CDR3 protein: CASSDRRGSGNTIYF

J gene: TRBJ2-1
clone size: .
D gene: .
V gene: TRBV18
CDR3 length: 15
CDR3 DNA: TGTGCCAGCTCTCCCCGGGAGAGCTCCTACAATGAGCAGTTCTTC
CDR3 protein: CASSPRESSYNEQFF

J gene: TRBJ1-2
clone size: once
D gene: .
V gene: TRBV12-1
CDR3 length: 19
CDR3 DNA: TGTGCCAGCAGATATTTAGCCGGACTGGGGGATCCCAGAAACTATGGCTACACCTTC
CDR3 protein: CASRYLAGLGDPRNYGYTF

J gene: TRBJ2-5
clone size: .
D gene: .
V gene: TRBV5-1
CDR3 length: 16
CDR3 DNA: TGCGCCAGCAGCTTGGATCTGCCGGGGGCTCTGGAGACCCAGTACTTC
CDR3 protein: CASSLDLPGALETQYF

J gene: TRBJ2-5
clone size: .
D gene: TRBD1
V gene: TRBV27
CDR3 length: 15
CDR3 DNA: TGTGCCAGCAGTTTGTTGACAGGGGGTGGGGAGACCCAGTACTTC
CDR3 protein: CASSLLTGGGETQYF

J gene: TRBJ2-1
clone size: .
D gene: .
V gene: TRBV29-1
CDR3 length: 10
CDR3 DNA: TGCAGCGCCGGTCGCAATGAGCAGTTCTTC
CDR3 protein: CSAGRNEQFF

J gene: TRBJ2-3
clone size: .
D gene: TRBD2
V gene: TRBV5-6
CDR3 length: 16
CDR3 DNA: TGTGCCAGCAGTATGCGGTTAGGGAGGGGCACAGATACGCAGTATTTT
CDR3 protein: CASSMRLGRGTDTQYF

J gene: TRBJ2-3
clone size: .
D gene: .
V gene: TRBV28
CDR3 length: 14
CDR3 DNA: TGTGCCAGCAGCACCTCGGGCACCGCAGATACGCAGTATTTT
CDR3 protein: CASSTSGTADTQYF

J gene: TRBJ2-7
clone size: .
D gene: TRBD1
V gene: TRBV28
CDR3 length: 14
CDR3 DNA: TGTGCCAGCAGTGTTGGGACAGGGACCTACGAGCAGTACTTC
CDR3 protein: CASSVGTGTYEQYF

J gene: TRBJ1-1
clone size: .
D gene: TRBD1
V gene: TRBV6-5
CDR3 length: 14
CDR3 DNA: TGTGCCAGCAGGTCACAGGGGGCGAGGACTGAAGCTTTCTTT
CDR3 protein: CASRSQGARTEAFF

J gene: TRBJ1-2
clone size: .
D gene: .
V gene: TRBV6-5
CDR3 length: 15
CDR3 DNA: TGTGCCAGCAGAGCGTCGGACAGCTCTAACTATGGCTACACCTTC
CDR3 protein: CASRASDSSNYGYTF